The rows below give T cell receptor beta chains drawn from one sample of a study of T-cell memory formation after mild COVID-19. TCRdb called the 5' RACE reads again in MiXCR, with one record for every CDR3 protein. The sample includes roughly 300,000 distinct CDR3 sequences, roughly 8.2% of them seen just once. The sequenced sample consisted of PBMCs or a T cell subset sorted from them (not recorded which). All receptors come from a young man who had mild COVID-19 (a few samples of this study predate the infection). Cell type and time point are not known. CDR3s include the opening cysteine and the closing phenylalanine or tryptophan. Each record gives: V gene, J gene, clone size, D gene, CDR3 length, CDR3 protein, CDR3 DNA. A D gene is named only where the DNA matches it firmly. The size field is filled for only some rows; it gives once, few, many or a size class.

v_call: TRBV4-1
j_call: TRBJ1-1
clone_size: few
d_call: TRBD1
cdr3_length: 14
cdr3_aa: CASSHSGQGERAFF
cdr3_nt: TGCGCCAGCAGCCATTCCGGACAGGGAGAGCGAGCTTTCTTT

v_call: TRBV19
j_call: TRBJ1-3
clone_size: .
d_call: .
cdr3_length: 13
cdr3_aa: CASRTVSGNTIYF
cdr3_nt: TGTGCCAGTCGGACGGTCTCTGGAAACACCATATATTTT

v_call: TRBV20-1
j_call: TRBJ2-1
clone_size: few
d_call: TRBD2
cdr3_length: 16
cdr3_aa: CSAPRSGGLLENEQFF
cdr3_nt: TGCAGTGCTCCCCGCTCGGGGGGGCTATTAGAGAATGAGCAGTTCTTC

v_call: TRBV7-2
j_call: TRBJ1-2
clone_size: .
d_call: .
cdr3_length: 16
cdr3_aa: CASSLLGAGIAKGYTF
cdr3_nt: TGTGCCAGCAGCTTGTTGGGAGCAGGGATTGCCAAAGGCTACACCTTC

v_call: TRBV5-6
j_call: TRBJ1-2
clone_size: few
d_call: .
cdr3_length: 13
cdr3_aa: CASSLDRAHLYTF
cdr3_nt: TGTGCCAGCAGCTTGGACAGGGCCCACCTCTACACCTTC

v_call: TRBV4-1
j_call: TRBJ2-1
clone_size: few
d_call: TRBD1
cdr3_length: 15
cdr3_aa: CASSQEDRDYNEQFF
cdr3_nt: TGCGCCAGCAGCCAAGAGGACAGGGACTACAATGAGCAGTTCTTC

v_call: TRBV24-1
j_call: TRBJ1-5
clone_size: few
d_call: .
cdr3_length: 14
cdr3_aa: CATSDSHSYQPQHF
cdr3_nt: TGTGCCACCAGTGACAGTCATTCATATCAGCCCCAGCATTTT

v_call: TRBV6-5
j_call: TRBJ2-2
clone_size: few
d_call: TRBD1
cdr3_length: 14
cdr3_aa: CASSPGQGEGELFF
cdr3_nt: TGTGCCAGCAGTCCGGGACAGGGTGAAGGGGAGCTGTTTTTT

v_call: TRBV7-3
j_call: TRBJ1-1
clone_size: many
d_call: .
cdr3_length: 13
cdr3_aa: CATLGHANTEAFF
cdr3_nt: TGTGCCACCTTAGGACACGCTAACACTGAAGCTTTCTTT

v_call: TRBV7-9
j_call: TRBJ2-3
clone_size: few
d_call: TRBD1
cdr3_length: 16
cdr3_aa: CASSRRDRWSTDTQYF
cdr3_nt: TGTGCCAGCAGCAGGCGGGACAGGTGGAGCACAGATACGCAGTATTTT

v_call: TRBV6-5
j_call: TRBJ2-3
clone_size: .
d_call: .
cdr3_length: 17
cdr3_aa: CASSQMGLAISTDTQYF
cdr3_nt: TGTGCCAGCAGCCAAATGGGGCTGGCGATTAGCACAGATACGCAGTATTTT

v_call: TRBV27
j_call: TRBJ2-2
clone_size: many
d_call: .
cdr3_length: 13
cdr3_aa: CACSSANTGELFF
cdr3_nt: TGTGCCTGCTCGTCCGCGAACACCGGGGAGCTGTTTTTT

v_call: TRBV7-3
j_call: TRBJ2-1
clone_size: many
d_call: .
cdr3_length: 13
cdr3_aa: CASTYGWGNEQFF
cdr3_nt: TGTGCCAGCACCTACGGGTGGGGGAATGAGCAGTTCTTC

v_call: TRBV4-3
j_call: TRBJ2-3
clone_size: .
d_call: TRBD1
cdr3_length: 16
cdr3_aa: CASSQDIGTGGDTQYF
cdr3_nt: TGCGCCAGCAGCCAAGATATAGGGACAGGCGGAGATACGCAGTATTTT

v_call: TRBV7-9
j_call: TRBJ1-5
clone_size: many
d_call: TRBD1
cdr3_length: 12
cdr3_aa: CASSVGGKPQHF
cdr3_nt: TGTGCCAGCAGCGTAGGGGGCAAGCCCCAGCATTTT

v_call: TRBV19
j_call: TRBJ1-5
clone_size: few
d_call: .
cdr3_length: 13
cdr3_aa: CATAVVGGQPQHF
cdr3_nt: TGTGCCACCGCGGTGGTGGGAGGGCAGCCCCAGCATTTT

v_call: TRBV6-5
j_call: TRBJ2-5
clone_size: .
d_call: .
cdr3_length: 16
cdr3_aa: CASLTSGEAPPETKYF
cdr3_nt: TGTGCCAGCCTTACCTCGGGGGAAGCCCCACCCGAGACCAAGTACTTC

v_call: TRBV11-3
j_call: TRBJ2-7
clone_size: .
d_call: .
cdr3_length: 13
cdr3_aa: CASSPNGVYEQYF
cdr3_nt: TGTGCCAGCAGCCCAAACGGGGTTTACGAGCAGTACTTC

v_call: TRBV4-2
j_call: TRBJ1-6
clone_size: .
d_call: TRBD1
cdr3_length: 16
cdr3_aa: CASSPSRGQDNSPLHF
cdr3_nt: TGTGCCAGCAGCCCATCTAGGGGGCAGGATAATTCACCCCTCCACTTT

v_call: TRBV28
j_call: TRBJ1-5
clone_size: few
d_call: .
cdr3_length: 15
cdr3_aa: CASSLSIISNQPQHF
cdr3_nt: TGTGCCAGCAGTTTAAGTATAATTAGCAATCAGCCCCAGCATTTT

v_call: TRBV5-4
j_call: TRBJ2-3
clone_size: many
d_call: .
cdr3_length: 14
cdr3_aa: CASSRGESTDTQYF
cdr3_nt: TGTGCCAGCAGCCGCGGGGAGAGCACAGATACGCAGTATTTT

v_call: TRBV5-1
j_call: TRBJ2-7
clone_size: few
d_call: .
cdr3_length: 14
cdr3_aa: CASSPEIPTYEQYF
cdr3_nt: TGCGCCAGCAGCCCTGAGATCCCGACCTACGAGCAGTACTTC

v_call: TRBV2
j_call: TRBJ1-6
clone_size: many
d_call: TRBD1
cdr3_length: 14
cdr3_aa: CASGGQSENSPLHF
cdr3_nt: TGTGCCAGCGGGGGACAGTCTGAAAATTCACCCCTCCACTTT

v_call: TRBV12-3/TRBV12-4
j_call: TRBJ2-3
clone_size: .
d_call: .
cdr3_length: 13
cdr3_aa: CASTLFITDTQYF
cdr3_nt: TGTGCCAGCACCCTGTTTATCACAGATACGCAGTATTTT

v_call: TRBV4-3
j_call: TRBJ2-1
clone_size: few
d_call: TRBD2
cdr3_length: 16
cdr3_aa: CASSQDPSGGAGEQFF
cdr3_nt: TGCGCCAGCAGCCAAGATCCTAGCGGGGGGGCCGGTGAGCAGTTCTTC

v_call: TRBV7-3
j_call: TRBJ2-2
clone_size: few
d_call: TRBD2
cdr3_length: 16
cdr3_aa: CASSLYSGGNTGELFF
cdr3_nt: TGTGCCAGCAGCTTATATAGCGGGGGGAACACCGGGGAGCTGTTTTTT

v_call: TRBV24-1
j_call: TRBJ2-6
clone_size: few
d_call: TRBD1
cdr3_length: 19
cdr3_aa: CAIAESPGQGFSGANVLTF
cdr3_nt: TGTGCCATCGCTGAATCTCCGGGACAGGGGTTCTCTGGGGCCAACGTCCTGACTTTC

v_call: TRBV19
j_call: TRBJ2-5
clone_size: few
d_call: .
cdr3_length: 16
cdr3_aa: CASSPRESQPIETQYF
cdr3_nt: TGTGCCAGTAGTCCCCGGGAGTCCCAGCCGATAGAGACCCAGTACTTC

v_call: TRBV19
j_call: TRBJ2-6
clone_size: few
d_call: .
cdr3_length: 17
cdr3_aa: CASSIGRRDSGANVLTF
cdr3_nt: TGTGCCAGTAGTATAGGTCGCAGGGACTCTGGGGCCAACGTCCTGACTTTC

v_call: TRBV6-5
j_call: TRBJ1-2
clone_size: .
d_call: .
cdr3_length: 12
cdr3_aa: CASSYGVNGYTF
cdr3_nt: TGTGCCAGCAGTTACGGGGTCAATGGCTACACCTTC

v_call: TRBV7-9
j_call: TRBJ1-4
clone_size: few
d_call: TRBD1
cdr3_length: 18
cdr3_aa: CASSLARDRGLGGEKLFF
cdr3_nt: TGTGCCAGCAGCTTAGCTCGGGACAGGGGGCTCGGAGGTGAAAAACTGTTTTTT

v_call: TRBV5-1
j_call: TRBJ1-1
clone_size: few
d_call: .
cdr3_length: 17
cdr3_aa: CASSLGNRRGVNTEAFF
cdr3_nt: TGCGCCAGCAGCTTGGGAAACCGTAGGGGAGTGAACACTGAAGCTTTCTTT

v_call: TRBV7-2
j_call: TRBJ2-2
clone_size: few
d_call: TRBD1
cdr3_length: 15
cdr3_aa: CASSLATGGTGELFF
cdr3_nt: TGTGCCAGCAGCTTAGCGACAGGGGGGACCGGGGAGCTGTTTTTT

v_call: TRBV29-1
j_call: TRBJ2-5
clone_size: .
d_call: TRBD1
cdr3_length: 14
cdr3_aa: CSVDITGGGETQYF
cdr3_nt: TGCAGCGTTGATATAACAGGGGGTGGGGAGACCCAGTACTTC

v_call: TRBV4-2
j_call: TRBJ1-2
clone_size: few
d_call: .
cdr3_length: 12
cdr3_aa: CASSQGPLVDTF
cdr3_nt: TGTGCCAGCAGCCAAGGTCCACTTGTAGACACCTTC

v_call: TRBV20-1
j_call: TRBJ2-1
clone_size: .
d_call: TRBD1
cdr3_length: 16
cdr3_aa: CSAREGQGFSYNEQFF
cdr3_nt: TGCAGTGCTAGAGAGGGACAGGGGTTCTCCTACAATGAGCAGTTCTTC

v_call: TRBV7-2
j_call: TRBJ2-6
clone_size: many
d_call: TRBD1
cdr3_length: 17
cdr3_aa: CASSWGQGLSGANVLTF
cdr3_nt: TGTGCCAGCAGCTGGGGACAGGGACTCTCTGGGGCCAACGTCCTGACTTTC